The 26 T cell receptor beta chains below all came from one sample that was sequenced in a study of blood T cell repertoires in COVID-19. Repertoires were generated with immunoSEQ multiplex PCR, while TCRdb's copy carries only in-frame clones and drops some. The data show some 83,000 clones, less than 90% seen once. Material for sequencing was peripheral blood. These receptors all come from a man aged 60 to 69 with active or convalescent COVID-19.

The J gene is TRBJ1-6, the V gene TRBV3-1 (or the pseudogene TRBV3-2), with D perhaps matching TRBD1 (6 bases). CDR1 is LGHDT, CDR2 YNNKEL, per germline (reference sequence). The CDR3 consists of 13 residues. V lost 4 bases, J lost 8 bases, and 9 bases lay in between. As DNA, the CDR3 is TGTGCCAGCAGCCGAACAGGGCATTCACCCCTCCACTTT. Its translation is CASSRTGHSPLHF.

This clone occurred once. Sequence at one end of the junction differs from germline and may be a read error. The chain has TRBV4-1 and TRBJ1-2; TRBD1 might be the D (6 bases). Germline CDR1 and CDR2: MGHRA and YSYEKL. CDR3 size: 14 residues. CDR3 loop: CASSQATGSYGYTF. The CDR3 DNA sequence: TGCGCCAGCAGTCAAGCTACAGGGAGCTATGGCTACACCTTC.

The chain carries TRBV4-1 and TRBJ1-4; D is unclear. Germline assignment: CDR1 MGHRA and CDR2 YSYEKL. The CDR3 contains 16 residues. The V and J ends lost 1 base and 5 bases respectively, with 14 bases between them. The DNA of the CDR3 is TGCGCCAGCAGCCAAGCTACCGGACGGGGAAATGAAAAACTGTTTTTT. Translating gives CASSQATGRGNEKLFF.

The sample holds a few counts of this clone. J is TRBJ1-2 and V is TRBV7-2; 8 bases match TRBD1. Germline V CDR1 and CDR2: SGHTA, FQGNSA. The V segment lost 3 bases and the J segment 4 bases; nucleotides outside the gene matches: 7. The CDR3 is made up of 15 amino acids. The CDR3 region is CASSFGQGSVYGYTF. The DNA for the CDR3 is TGTGCCAGCAGCTTCGGACAGGGATCGGTCTATGGCTACACCTTC.

This clone was recorded only once. V is TRBV5-6 and J is TRBJ2-7; 10 bases are shared with TRBD1. The CDR3 has 14 amino acids. The ends lost 1 base at V and 12 bases at J; junction bases unmatched: 10. The germline gives CDR1 SGHDT, CDR2 YYEEEE. Written as DNA, the CDR3 is TGTGCCAGCAGCTTGAAGGGGGACAGGGGCGTACGGTACTTC. It is translated as CASSLKGDRGVRYF.

The V gene is TRBV19, the J gene TRBJ2-1, with 8 bases lining up with TRBD2. Per germline, CDR1 LNHDA and CDR2 SQIVND (reference sequence). There are 16 residues in the CDR3. V shed 4 bases, J shed 0 bases, and the junction held 5 bases outside the gene matches. CDR3 loop: CASSRSGGNSYNEQFF. CDR3 DNA sequence: TGTGCCAGTAGTAGGAGCGGGGGTAACTCCTACAATGAGCAGTTCTTC.

J is TRBJ1-2 and V is TRBV14, with no clear D. Trimming took off 0 bases at V and 9 bases at J, with 14 bases between the two ends. Germline V gene sequence: CDR1 SGHDN, CDR2 FVKESK. The CDR3 spans 14 residues. CDR3 region: CASSQDFASRSYTF. The CDR3 region has the DNA TGTGCCAGCAGCCAAGATTTTGCGTCTCGAAGCTACACCTTC. Full variable domain (rest looked up from reference TRBV14 and TRBJ1-2): EAGVTQFPSHSVIEKGQTVTLRCDPISGHDNLYWYRRVMGKEIKFLLHFVKESKQDESGMPNNRFLAERTGGTYSTLKVQPAELEDSGVYFCASSQDFASRSYTFGSGTRLTVV.

This clone was seen a handful of times. CDR3 in amino acids: CASGLGADTDTQYF. Here the CDR3 DNA reads TGTGCCAGCGGGCTGGGGGCCGACACAGATACGCAGTATTTT. This rearrangement joins TRBV2 to TRBJ2-3, with D possibly matching TRBD1 (6 bases). Looked up from germline, CDR1 is SNHLY and CDR2 is FYNNEI. The CDR3 runs to 14 residues. With 8 bases removed from V and 2 bases from J, the gap between germline ends came to 14 bases.

The rearrangement links TRBV7-2 to TRBJ1-5, with a possible D match to TRBD1 (6 bases). Per germline, CDR1 SGHTA and CDR2 FQGNSA. The CDR3 consists of 14 residues. V lost 4 bases and J lost 3, with 10 bases in between. As DNA, the CDR3 is TGTGCCAGCAGCTCCAGGGGTTTCAATCAGCCCCAGCATTTT. Residues: CASSSRGFNQPQHF.

This chain links TRBV2 with TRBJ1-1; D gene ambiguous. The CDR3 extends over 13 amino acids. CDR1 and CDR2 (germline): SNHLY, FYNNEI. Trimming left V 7 bases short and J 1 base short, with 10 bases between. This CDR3 is CASTEAGNTEAFF. CDR3 DNA sequence: TGTGCCAGCACCGAGGCGGGGAACACTGAAGCTTTCTTT.

The chain uses TRBV6-1 and TRBJ1-6; 7 positions agree with TRBD1. Germline CDR1 and CDR2: MNHNS and SASEGT. This CDR3 spans 14 amino acids. Trimming took 6 bases from V and 5 from J; bases not matched to a gene: 4. The DNA for the CDR3 is TGTGCCAGCAGACCTACAGGGGATAATTCACCCCTCCACTTT. As protein: CASRPTGDNSPLHF.

The rearrangement links TRBV7-2 to TRBJ1-2, with a possible D match to TRBD1 (5 bases). This CDR3 is built from 14 residues. The germline gives CDR1 SGHTA, CDR2 FQGNSA. V was trimmed by 1 base and J by 4 bases, leaving 10 bases between them. CDR3 amino acids: CASSLDQGTYGYTF. Here the CDR3 DNA reads TGTGCCAGCAGCTTAGATCAGGGTACCTATGGCTACACCTTC.

V usage is TRBV10-3 and J usage is TRBJ2-1; D is possibly TRBD2 (6 bases). The CDR3 is made up of 15 amino acids. The V gene lost 10 bases and the J gene lost 4 bases, with 20 bases spanning the gap. Per the germline V gene, CDR1 is ENHRY and CDR2 is SYGVKD. The DNA for the CDR3 is TGTGCCACCTGGAGGGAGGCCCCAGAGTACAATGAGCAGTTCTTC. Translation gives CATWREAPEYNEQFF.

This clone was seen once. The chain couples TRBV4-1 to TRBJ2-7, with 9 bases that match TRBD1. CDR1 is MGHRA, CDR2 YSYEKL, per germline. The CDR3 totals 15 residues. V gave up 2 bases and J gave up 1 base; unmatched junction bases: 3. CDR3 region: CASSQPGQGSYEQYF. CDR3 DNA sequence: TGCGCCAGCAGCCAACCAGGACAGGGGTCCTACGAGCAGTACTTC.

The rearrangement links TRBV7-9 to TRBJ2-3; D remains unclear. Looked up from germline, CDR1 is SEHNR and CDR2 is FQNEAQ (reference sequence). The length of the CDR3 is 13 residues. V lost 8 bases to trimming and J lost 0 bases, with 9 bases between them. CDR3 DNA: TGTGCCAGCGCGGTAGACAGCACAGATACGCAGTATTTT. Protein product: CASAVDSTDTQYF.

The chain combines TRBV29-1 with TRBJ2-3, with D maybe TRBD2 (6 bases). Germline CDR1 SQVTM, CDR2 ANQGSEA. With 4 bases removed from V and 4 bases from J, the gap between germline ends came to 15 bases. This CDR3 region has 14 residues. CDR3 coding DNA: TGCAGCGTTGTAGGCGGGGAAGGGGCAGATACGCAGTATTTT. Translating it yields CSVVGGEGADTQYF.

This rearrangement joins TRBV5-4 to TRBJ2-5, with TRBD1 identical over 9 bases. Per the germline V gene, CDR1 is SGHNT and CDR2 is YYREEE (reference sequence). The CDR3 totals 16 residues. Trimming at V came to 0 bases and at J to 5 bases, leaving 8 bases not matched to a gene. CDR3 coding DNA: TGTGCCAGCAGCTTGGCTGGTACAGGGGGCGCCGAGACCCAGTACTTC. The encoded protein is CASSLAGTGGAETQYF.

This clone came up once. The V gene is TRBV7-3, the J gene TRBJ2-3; no reliable D call. CDR3 length: 14 residues. CDR1 is SGHTA and CDR2 is FQGTGA in the germline V gene. V was trimmed by 1 base and J by 2 bases, leaving 7 bases between them. For the CDR3, the DNA is TGTGCCAGCAGCTTAAACGGGTTCACAGATACGCAGTATTTT. This encodes CASSLNGFTDTQYF.

V is TRBV30 and J is TRBJ1-2; TRBD1 matches at 9 bases. The germline V gene encodes CDR1 GTSNPN and CDR2 SVGIG (reference sequence). J lost 5 bases, V lost 5 bases, and 3 bases had no gene match. The CDR3 is 12 residues long. The CDR3 nucleotides are TGTGCCTGGTATGGACAGGGGTATGGCTACACCTTC. It codes for CAWYGQGYGYTF.

This chain joins TRBV30 and TRBJ2-3; no clear D gene. CDR3 size: 17 residues. The V and J ends lost 0 bases and 0 bases respectively, with 16 bases between them. Germline loops: CDR1 GTSNPN, CDR2 SVGIG (reference sequence). As DNA, the CDR3 is TGTGCCTGGAGTGTACTCCCCATGGTCACTAGCACAGATACGCAGTATTTT. It yields the protein CAWSVLPMVTSTDTQYF.

J is TRBJ1-2 and V is TRBV5-6; possibly TRBD1 for D (6 bases). Deletions cut 1 base from V and 4 bases from J, with 17 bases between. This CDR3 contains 16 residues. Looked up from germline, CDR1 is SGHDT and CDR2 is YYEEEE. For the CDR3, the DNA is TGTGCCAGCAGCTTGTGGCACCCCGGGACAAGCTATGGCTACACCTTC. It yields the protein CASSLWHPGTSYGYTF.

This clone was detected a few times. The genes are TRBV6-5 and TRBJ1-5; D call uncertain. V was shortened by 3 bases and J by 7 bases, with 10 bases between the two germline ends. The CDR3 is 13 residues long. CDR1 MNHEY and CDR2 SVGAGI come from the germline V gene. The CDR3 DNA follows: TGTGCCAGCAGTTATTGGACGGGGCAGCCCCAGCATTTT. Translating gives CASSYWTGQPQHF.

The chain uses TRBV9 and TRBJ1-4, with TRBD1 as a possible D gene (5 bases). CDR3 size: 13 residues. CDR1 SGDLS and CDR2 YYNGEE come from the germline V gene. Trimming left V 2 bases short and J 7 bases short, with 9 bases between. CDR3 loop: CASSVRGGEKLFF. CDR3 nucleotide sequence: TGTGCCAGCAGCGTCCGGGGGGGTGAAAAACTGTTTTTT.

The chain links TRBV5-4 to TRBJ2-1, with TRBD1 identical over 12 bases. Per the germline V gene, CDR1 is SGHNT and CDR2 is YYREEE (reference sequence). The CDR3 is made up of 16 amino acids. Unmatched junction bases numbered 5, after V lost 0 bases and J lost 7 bases. The CDR3 DNA reads TGTGCCAGCAGCTTGGGGGGACAGGGGGCATGGAATGAGCAGTTCTTC. Encoded protein: CASSLGGQGAWNEQFF.

Here the CDR3 reads CASSLFSGGFGEQFF. The CDR3 nucleotides read TGTGCCAGCAGTTTATTCAGCGGGGGGTTCGGTGAGCAGTTCTTC. The chain carries TRBV27 and TRBJ2-1; 9 nucleotides match TRBD2. The germline CDR1 and CDR2 sequences are MNHEY and SMNVEV (reference sequence). V trimming: 1 base; J trimming: 9 bases; junction bases outside the gene matches: 7. The CDR3 sequence is 15 residues long.

The chain couples TRBV7-9 to TRBJ1-2; D is possibly TRBD1 (5 bases). Per the germline V gene, CDR1 is SEHNR and CDR2 is FQNEAQ (reference sequence). The CDR3 runs 13 residues. Deletions cut 3 bases from V and 4 bases from J, with 9 bases between. CDR3 amino acids: CASSFTTVYGYTF. As DNA, the CDR3 is TGTGCCAGCAGCTTCACGACAGTCTATGGCTACACCTTC.